This T cell receptor (beta chain) was observed in a study of blood T cell repertoires in COVID-19. About the study: T cells, B-cell-depleted T cells, or PBMCs provided the cDNA or gDNA that served as material.

V lost 1 base, J lost 5 bases, and 11 bases lay in between. CDR1 and CDR2 (germline): SEHNR, FQNEAQ (reference sequence). This CDR3 is 14 amino acids long. The table came from immunoSEQ multiplex PCR; TCRdb's copy has only in-frame clones and leaves some out. The sample shows a few hundred thousand clones, 65% to 90% of them seen only once. The origin of this receptor is a man in his fifties with acute or convalescent COVID-19. Sequencing was performed on peripheral blood. This sequence joins TRBV7-9 and TRBJ2-5; D is perhaps TRBD2 (6 bases). For the CDR3, the DNA is TGTGCCAGCAGCTTAGGGGCTAGCGATGAGACCCAGTACTTC. Translated: CASSLGASDETQYF. Filled out from reference TRBV7-9 and TRBJ2-5, the complete variable domain reads DTGVSQNPRHKITKRGQNVTFRCDPISEHNRLYWYRQTLGQGPEFLTYFQNEAQLEKSRLLSDRFSAERPKGSFSTLEIQRTEQGDSAMYLCASSLGASDETQYFGPGTRLLVL.